This T cell receptor (beta chain) was recorded in a study of blood T cell repertoires in COVID-19. As for the study in general: Sources were T cells, B-cell-depleted T cells, or PBMCs; the material itself was cDNA or gDNA.

Patients of the Seattle cohort, enrolled during active infection, were followed longitudinally. The CDR3 is 15 amino acids. Germline CDR1 reads LNHDA; CDR2 reads SQIVND (reference sequence). The trim removed 6 bases at V and 5 bases at J, leaving 9 bases unmatched. In the authors' methods: Scientists estimated how many nucleated cells there were by amplifying reference gene primers. Generated by immunoSEQ multiplex PCR, the TCRdb table keeps only in-frame clones and is missing some. V, J and clone size are those of that table, while D and trimming were read from the DNA. The data hold around 120,000 clones, with around 90% observed a single time.

This chain uses TRBV19 with TRBJ2-4; 8 bases are a match to TRBD2. The clonotype originates from a man in his sixties with COVID-19, enrolled during active disease. The material sequenced was peripheral blood. The CDR3 DNA is TGTGCCAGTAGCGGACTAGCTCCATGGGAAAACATTCAGTACTTC. Translation: CASSGLAPWENIQYF.